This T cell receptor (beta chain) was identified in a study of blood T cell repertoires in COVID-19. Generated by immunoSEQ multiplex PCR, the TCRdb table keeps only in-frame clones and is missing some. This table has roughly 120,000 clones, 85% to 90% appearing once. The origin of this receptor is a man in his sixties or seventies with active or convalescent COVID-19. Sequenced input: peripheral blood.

CDR3 sequence (DNA): TGTGCCAGCAGTAGCGGGAATTCCGGCACTGAAGCTTTCTTT. Its protein product is CASSSGNSGTEAFF. The chain carries TRBV6-5 and TRBJ1-1; D unresolved. Germline-derived CDR1 and CDR2 are MNHEY and SVGAGI. V was clipped by 5 bases and J by 4 bases, with 14 bases between them. There are 14 residues in the CDR3.